What follows is one T cell receptor (beta chain) and its context. Its antigen is undetermined. The data were taken from a study of beta chain features in type 1 diabetes. V lost 1 base to trimming and J lost 1 base, with 10 bases between them. Germline V gene sequence: CDR1 MDHEN, CDR2 SYDVKM. This CDR3 region has 15 residues. The investigators reverse transcribed all of the isolated RNA, so they sequenced expressed TCRB transcripts. Here immunoSEQ multiplex PCR was the method, and the copy in TCRdb shows in-frame clones only, minus some. Altogether roughly 400,000 clones are present, around 15% being singletons, with the ten largest covering 0.019%. Overall study results and limits: Diminished insertions and augmented deletions at VDJ junctions characterized type 1 diabetes patients.

Purities over 98% were achieved in all sorted populations. The chain has TRBV28 and TRBJ2-5, with a tentative D call TRBD1 (6 bases). The receptor's source is a woman younger than 35 in good health. The sample comprised naive CD4+ T cells from blood. The CDR3 coding sequence is TGTGCCAGCAGTTTATTACAGGGTCCCCAAGAGACCCAGTACTTC. Its translation is CASSLLQGPQETQYF.